This entry lists 17 T cell receptor beta chains sequenced from one sample in a study of blood T cells in healthy people across ages. Primers used in a second PCR of about 6 to 12 cycles were a sample-barcoded 5' primer and a J-beta primer mix. TCRdb recomputed calls from the 5' RACE reads with MiXCR, one row per CDR3 protein. The table has 850,000 or so distinct CDR3 sequences, under 30% seen once. The source material was blood. The receptors derive from a woman aged 80 or over in good health.

The V call is TRBV6-1, the J call TRBJ2-7, with D tentatively TRBD1 (6 bases). Per germline, CDR1 MNHNS and CDR2 SASEGT. The V end lost 3 bases, the J end lost 0 bases, and 15 bases lay between the germline ends. This CDR3 is 16 amino acids long. CDR3 sequence: CASSDDYRVSSYEQYF. The CDR3 DNA sequence: TGTGCCAGCAGTGATGACTACAGGGTGAGCTCCTACGAGCAGTACTTC.

This clonotype appeared many times. The V gene is TRBV7-7, the J gene TRBJ2-5, with D possibly TRBD1 on 6 matching bases. The V and J ends lost 4 bases and 4 bases respectively, with 10 bases between them. Germline CDR1 SSHAT, CDR2 FNYEAQ (reference sequence). The CDR3 has 13 amino acids. CDR3 region: CASSSVRGETQYF. The CDR3 bases are TGTGCCAGCAGCTCAGTCAGGGGAGAGACCCAGTACTTC. Full variable domain (missing parts from reference TRBV7-7 and TRBJ2-5): GAGVSQSPRYKVTKRGQDVTLRCDPISSHATLYWYQQALGQGPEFLTYFNYEAQPDKSGLPSDRFSAERPEGSISTLTIQRTEQRDSAMYRCASSSVRGETQYFGPGTRLLVL.

This clonotype was observed a handful of times. This sequence joins TRBV7-2 and TRBJ2-4, with 10 bases that match TRBD1. This CDR3 is 14 amino acids long. Looked up from germline, CDR1 is SGHTA and CDR2 is FQGNSA. V was clipped by 5 bases and J by 6 bases; unmatched bases: 4. The CDR3 is CASSTGQGRNIQYF. DNA for the CDR3: TGTGCCAGCAGCACGGGACAGGGGAGAAACATTCAGTACTTC.

The chain links TRBV27 to TRBJ2-4; the match to TRBD2 covers 7 bases. The J call may be wrong; the DNA end is better matched by TRBJ2-7. The length of the CDR3 is 13 residues. Germline CDR1 MNHEY, CDR2 SMNVEV (reference sequence). This CDR3 is CASGNRGTIEQYF. DNA of the CDR3: TGTGCCAGCGGTAACCGGGGGACTATCGAGCAGTACTTC.

The rearrangement joins TRBV7-2 to TRBJ2-3, with 8 bases identical to TRBD2. Per germline, CDR1 SGHTA and CDR2 FQGNSA. J was trimmed by 3 bases and V by 3 bases; bases with no gene match: 8. The CDR3 length is 16 residues. The CDR3 protein is CASSLAGTRATDTQYF. The CDR3 nucleotides are TGTGCCAGCAGCTTGGCCGGGACTAGGGCGACAGATACGCAGTATTTT.

The J gene is TRBJ1-5, the V gene TRBV20-1; D unresolved. Trimming removed 6 bases from V and 7 bases from J, with 16 bases in between. The CDR3 covers 13 residues. Germline V gene data show CDR1 as DFQATT and CDR2 as SNEGSKA (reference sequence). CDR3 sequence reads: CSAPERQRQPQHF. CDR3 nucleotides: TGCAGTGCGCCCGAGAGGCAGCGGCAGCCCCAGCATTTT.

For the CDR3, the DNA is TGTGCCAGCAGCTTAGACTCGGGCGCCCGCTCCTACGAGCAGTACTTC. Translation gives CASSLDSGARSYEQYF. The gene calls are TRBV7-2 and TRBJ2-7; unclear D gene. The CDR3 runs 16 residues. The germline CDR1 and CDR2 sequences are SGHTA and FQGNSA. The V end lost 1 base, the J end lost 0 bases, and 13 bases lay between the germline ends.

In this sample, this clonotype turned up a few times. V gene TRBV12-3 or TRBV12-4 combines with J gene TRBJ2-2, with TRBD1 identical over 11 bases. V shed 6 bases, J shed 7 bases, and the junction held 7 bases outside the gene matches. CDR3 length: 15 residues. CDR3 loop: CASSWTGGAIGELFF. The CDR3 coding sequence is TGTGCCAGCAGCTGGACAGGGGGCGCGATCGGGGAGCTGTTTTTT.

This clonotype was counted between two and nine times. Possible read error: a much larger clone is one base away. The gene calls are TRBV7-9 and TRBJ2-6; D may correspond to TRBD1 or TRBD2 (5 bases each). Germline V gene lookup returns CDR1 SEHNR and CDR2 FQNEAQ (reference sequence). The CDR3 spans 14 residues. CDR3 amino acids: CASLGILGANVRTF. The CDR3 DNA is TGTGCCAGCCTAGGGATTCTCGGGGCCAACGTCCGGACTTTC.

This clonotype was counted many times. The gene calls are TRBV5-1 and TRBJ2-5, with TRBD1 identical over 7 bases. This CDR3 has 16 residues. The V and J ends lost 0 bases and 1 base, in that order; junction bases with no gene match: 6. Germline V gives CDR1 SGHRS, CDR2 YFSETQ. The CDR3 bases are TGCGCCAGCAGCTTGGGGCCCACAGGGGCCCAAGAGACCCAGTACTTC. This translates into CASSLGPTGAQETQYF.

Worth noting for this clonotype: This could be a read error, since a much larger clone is one nucleotide away. V gene TRBV24-1 combines with J gene TRBJ2-1; D gene uncertain. V was cut by 3 bases and J by 8 bases, with 10 bases left in between. This CDR3 has 13 amino acids. The germline V gene has CDR1 KGHDR and CDR2 SFDVKD. The CDR3 DNA is TGTGCCACCAGTGATCTACTGGCAGATGAGCAGTTCTTC. Translation gives CATSDLLADEQFF.

This clonotype was recorded at least ten times. The chain couples TRBV20-1 to TRBJ2-7; 8 nucleotides align to TRBD2. The length of the CDR3 is 17 residues. With V trimmed by 3 bases and J by 3 bases, 16 bases remained unmatched. Per germline, CDR1 DFQATT and CDR2 SNEGSKA (reference sequence). For the CDR3, the DNA is TGCAGTGCTAGTAATCGGCCCGACGGGAGGGGGGTCTACGAGCAGTACTTC. As protein: CSASNRPDGRGVYEQYF.

This clonotype was recorded many times. The chain uses TRBV3-1 and TRBJ2-1, with D possibly being TRBD1 (6 bases). The CDR3 is 17 residues long. V shed 1 base and J shed 2 bases, with 15 bases lying between them. Germline CDR1 LGHDT, CDR2 YNNKEL (reference sequence). The CDR3 spells CASSQGGLAQPYNEQFF. DNA of the CDR3: TGTGCCAGCAGCCAAGGGGGGCTAGCCCAACCCTACAATGAGCAGTTCTTC.

This clonotype was recorded many times. This chain connects TRBV6-2 or TRBV6-3 to TRBJ2-1, with 13 bases aligning to TRBD2. Germline lookup yields CDR1 MNHEY and CDR2 SVGEGT. Losses at the gene ends were 7 bases for V and 3 bases for J; bases not matched to a gene: 21. The CDR3 totals 21 residues. CDR3 in DNA: TGTGCCAGCAATTCCAATTGGCGGGGACTAGCGGGGCTTCCCTACTACAATGAGCAGTTCTTC. Encoded protein: CASNSNWRGLAGLPYYNEQFF.

This clonotype was detected only once. This sequence may be a read error, since a much larger clone differs from it by one base. The chain joins TRBV20-1 to TRBJ2-7; a possible D gene is TRBD2 (5 bases). The germline CDR1 and CDR2 sequences are DFQATT and SNEGSKA (reference sequence). The CDR3 is 12 residues long. The ends were cut back, 5 bases at V and 6 bases at J, with 14 bases in the middle. CDR3: CSASDLRREQYF. Here the CDR3 DNA reads TGCAGTGCTTCGGACTTAAGGCGCGAGCAGTACTTC.

This clonotype appeared many times. This CDR3 is CSASLHSGGDEQYF. The CDR3 DNA sequence: TGCAGTGCTAGCCTACACTCCGGGGGCGACGAGCAGTACTTC. The chain carries TRBV20-1 and TRBJ2-7; possibly TRBD1 or TRBD2 for D (6 bases each). CDR1 is DFQATT, CDR2 SNEGSKA, per germline (reference sequence). CDR3 size: 14 residues. Between the trimmed V and J ends, which lost 3 bases and 5 bases, there was a span of 17 bases.

This clonotype was recorded a few times. The V gene is TRBV6-1, the J gene TRBJ2-3; TRBD2 aligns across 12 bases. CDR1 is MNHNS, CDR2 SASEGT, per germline. The CDR3 sequence is 18 residues long. The trim removed 2 bases at V and 2 bases at J, leaving 8 bases unmatched. The CDR3 spells CASSEITSGGPLTDTQYF. The DNA for the CDR3 is TGTGCCAGCAGTGAAATTACTAGCGGGGGGCCTCTCACAGATACGCAGTATTTT.